One sample yielded the 13 T cell receptor beta chains listed below, sequenced in a study of blood T cell repertoires in COVID-19. Sequenced by immunoSEQ multiplex PCR; TCRdb stores in-frame clones only, minus some. The table records a few hundred thousand clones, about 80% of them present only once. What was sequenced was PBMCs or T cells enriched from blood (not recorded which). The receptors stem from a man in his fifties or sixties who had recovered from COVID-19.

The chain recombines TRBV6-5 with TRBJ1-2, with 7 nucleotides matching TRBD1. Looked up from germline, CDR1 is MNHEY and CDR2 is SVGAGI. There are 12 residues in the CDR3. V shed 6 bases, J shed 14 bases, and the junction held 12 bases outside the gene matches. This chain's CDR3 is CASSPQDRSRTF. In nucleotides, the CDR3 is TGTGCCAGCAGCCCCCAGGACAGGTCCCGAACCTTC.

This chain connects TRBV3-1 (or the pseudogene TRBV3-2) to TRBJ1-2; perhaps TRBD1 as D (6 bases). The CDR3 runs 13 residues. Trimming took off 5 bases at V and 3 bases at J, with 10 bases between the two ends. The germline CDR1 and CDR2 sequences are LGHDT and YNNKEL (reference sequence). The DNA of the CDR3 is TGTGCCAGCAGCTCTGACAGGCACTATGGCTACACCTTC. It yields the protein CASSSDRHYGYTF.

This clone was found once. The chain joins TRBV11-2 to TRBJ2-5, with TRBD2 matching over 8 bases. Germline CDR1 and CDR2: SGHAT and FQNNGV. The J segment lost 6 bases and the V segment lost 2 bases, leaving 11 bases of the junction unmatched. CDR3 length equals 16 residues. The CDR3 DNA is TGTGCCAGCAGCTTACGGAGCGGGAGCGATAGAAAGACCCAGTACTTC. It is translated as CASSLRSGSDRKTQYF.

This rearrangement joins TRBV6-1 to TRBJ2-5; a weak D match, TRBD1 (5 bases). The CDR3 loop spans 16 amino acids. The V gene lost 1 base and the J gene lost 5 bases, with 17 bases spanning the gap. The V gene's germline CDR1 is MNHNS and CDR2 SASEGT. The CDR3 spells CASSEGTWTGSETQYF. The DNA for the CDR3 is TGTGCCAGCAGTGAAGGGACATGGACCGGTTCGGAGACCCAGTACTTC.

The gene calls are TRBV20-1 and TRBJ1-5; a weak D match, TRBD1 (5 bases). CDR3 size: 13 residues. Trimming left V 3 bases short and J 5 bases short, with 11 bases between. Germline CDR1 and CDR2: DFQATT and SNEGSKA (reference sequence). CDR3 nucleotide sequence: TGCAGTGCTAGTACAGGCGGAGATCAGCCCCAGCATTTT. It codes for CSASTGGDQPQHF.

This chain uses TRBV7-9 with TRBJ2-1; possible D gene TRBD1, 5 bases. Trimming left V 5 bases short and J 6 bases short, with 26 bases between. The V gene's germline CDR1 is SEHNR and CDR2 FQNEAQ (reference sequence). The CDR3 sequence is 18 residues long. Here the CDR3 DNA reads TGTGCCAGCAGCCTAAATAGGGCCCCGACAGTACCCAGCAATGAGCAGTTCTTC. Amino acids: CASSLNRAPTVPSNEQFF.

The genes are TRBV5-1 and TRBJ2-5; 7 bases are shared with TRBD2. V was clipped by 4 bases and J by 5 bases; unmatched bases: 8. The CDR3 spans 14 residues. The germline CDR1 and CDR2 sequences are SGHRS and YFSETQ. The CDR3 spells CASSKDGGLETQYF. Written as DNA, the CDR3 is TGCGCCAGCAGCAAGGACGGGGGGTTGGAGACCCAGTACTTC.

This chain connects TRBV4-2 to TRBJ2-2, with TRBD1 matching over 8 bases. Germline loops: CDR1 LGHNA, CDR2 YNFKEQ. J gave up 2 bases and V 4 bases, and 9 bases lay outside the gene matches. This CDR3 comprises 17 residues. DNA of the CDR3: TGTGCCAGCAGCCCGTACGGACAGGGATCAAACACCGGGGAGCTGTTTTTT. Its protein product is CASSPYGQGSNTGELFF.

The chain joins TRBV10-1 to TRBJ2-2, with TRBD2 matching 9 bases. Germline V gene sequence: CDR1 WNHNN, CDR2 SYGVQD (reference sequence). The J segment lost 5 bases and the V segment lost 8 bases, leaving 3 bases of the junction unmatched. There are 13 residues in the CDR3. The CDR3 region has the DNA TGCGCCAGCGGGGGACTAGCAACCGGGGAGCTGTTTTTT. Protein: CASGGLATGELFF.

The chain uses TRBV28 and TRBJ1-2; no clear D gene. The CDR3 spans 14 residues. V shed 2 bases and J shed 0 bases, with 7 bases lying between them. CDR1 MDHEN and CDR2 SYDVKM come from the germline V gene. The CDR3: CASSLTHSNYGYTF. DNA for the CDR3: TGTGCCAGCAGTTTAACACATTCTAACTATGGCTACACCTTC.

The chain has TRBV6-2 or TRBV6-3 and TRBJ2-7; the D is unclear. Between the trimmed V and J ends, which lost 2 bases and 2 bases, there was a span of 7 bases. Germline V gene lookup returns CDR1 MNHEY and CDR2 SVGEGT. The CDR3 covers 13 residues. The CDR3 DNA sequence: TGTGCCAGCAGTTACCCCCGGGCCTACGAGCAGTACTTC. This translates into CASSYPRAYEQYF.

A single count supports this clone. CDR3 coding DNA: TGCGCCAGCAGTCGCGGCGACGCCTATGGCTACACCTTC. This gives the protein CASSRGDAYGYTF. V gene TRBV5-1 combines with J gene TRBJ1-2; D is uncertain. With 5 bases removed from V and 4 bases from J, the gap between germline ends came to 12 bases. Germline loops: CDR1 SGHRS, CDR2 YFSETQ. The CDR3 covers 13 residues.

This clone was seen only once. The CDR3, as DNA: TGTGCCAGCAGTTACGTCGGGACAGTATATGGCTACACCTTC. Amino acids: CASSYVGTVYGYTF. The chain has TRBV6-2 or TRBV6-3 and TRBJ1-2; TRBD1 agrees at 7 bases. Trimming took 2 bases from V and 5 from J; bases not matched to a gene: 5. CDR1 and CDR2 from the germline V gene are MNHEY and SVGEGT. The CDR3 is made up of 14 amino acids.